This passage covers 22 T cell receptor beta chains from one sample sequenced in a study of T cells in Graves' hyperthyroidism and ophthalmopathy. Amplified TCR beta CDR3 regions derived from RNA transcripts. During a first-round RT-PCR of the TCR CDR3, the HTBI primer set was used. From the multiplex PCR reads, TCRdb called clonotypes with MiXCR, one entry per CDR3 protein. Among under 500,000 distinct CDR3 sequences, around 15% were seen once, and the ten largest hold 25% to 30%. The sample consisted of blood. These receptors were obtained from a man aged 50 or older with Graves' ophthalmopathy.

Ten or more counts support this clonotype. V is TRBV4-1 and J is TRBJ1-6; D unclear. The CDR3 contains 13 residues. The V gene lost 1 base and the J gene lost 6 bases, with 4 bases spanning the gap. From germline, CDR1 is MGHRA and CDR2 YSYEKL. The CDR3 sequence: CASSQVSNSPLHF. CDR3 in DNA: TGCGCCAGCAGCCAAGTTTCTAATTCACCCCTCCACTTT.

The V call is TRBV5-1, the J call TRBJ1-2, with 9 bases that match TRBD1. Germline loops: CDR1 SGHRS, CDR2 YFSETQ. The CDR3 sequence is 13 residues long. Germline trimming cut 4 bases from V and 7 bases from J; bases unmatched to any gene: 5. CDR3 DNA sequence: TGCGCCAGCAGCGACGAGGACAGGGGTGGCTACACCTTC. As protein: CASSDEDRGGYTF. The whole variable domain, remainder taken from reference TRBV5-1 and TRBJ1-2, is KAGVTQTPRYLIKTRGQQVTLSCSPISGHRSVSWYQQTPGQGLQFLFEYFSETQRNKGNFPGRFSGRQFSNSRSEMNVSTLELGDSALYLCASSDEDRGGYTFGSGTRLTVV.

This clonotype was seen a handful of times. The CDR3 sequence: CASQNPPPGELFF. In DNA, the CDR3 is TGTGCCAGCCAAAATCCACCGCCTGGGGAGCTGTTTTTT. The chain recombines TRBV7-2 with TRBJ2-2, with D unresolved. The CDR3 is 13 residues long. CDR1 and CDR2 (germline): SGHTA, FQGNSA. With 8 bases removed from V and 8 bases from J, the gap between germline ends came to 15 bases.

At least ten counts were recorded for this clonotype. In nucleotides, the CDR3 is TGCGCCAGCAGCTTTGACCGAAGGACTGAAGCTTTCTTT. Translated: CASSFDRRTEAFF. The rearrangement uses TRBV5-1 and TRBJ1-1; D gene uncertain. The CDR3 totals 13 residues. Germline values: CDR1 SGHRS, CDR2 YFSETQ. V lost 2 bases, J lost 5 bases, and 10 bases lay in between.

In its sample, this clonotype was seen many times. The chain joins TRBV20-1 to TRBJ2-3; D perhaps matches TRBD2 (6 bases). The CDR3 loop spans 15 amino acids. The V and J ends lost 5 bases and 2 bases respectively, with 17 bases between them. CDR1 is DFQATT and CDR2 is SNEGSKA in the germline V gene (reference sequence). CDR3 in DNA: TGCAGTGCTTCGAGCTCGGGGGATTCCACAGATACGCAGTATTTT. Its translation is CSASSSGDSTDTQYF.

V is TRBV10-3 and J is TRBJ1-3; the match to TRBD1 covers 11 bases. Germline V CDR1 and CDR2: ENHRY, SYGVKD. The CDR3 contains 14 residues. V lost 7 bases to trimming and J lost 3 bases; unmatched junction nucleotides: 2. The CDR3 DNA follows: TGTGCCATCACGGACAGGGGGCTTGGAAACACCATATATTTT. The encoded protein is CAITDRGLGNTIYF.

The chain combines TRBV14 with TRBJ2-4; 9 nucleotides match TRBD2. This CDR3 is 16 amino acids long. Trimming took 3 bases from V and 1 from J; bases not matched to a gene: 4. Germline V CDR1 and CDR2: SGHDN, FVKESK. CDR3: CASSQGLALAKNIQYF. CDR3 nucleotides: TGTGCCAGCAGCCAGGGACTAGCTCTGGCCAAAAACATTCAGTACTTC.

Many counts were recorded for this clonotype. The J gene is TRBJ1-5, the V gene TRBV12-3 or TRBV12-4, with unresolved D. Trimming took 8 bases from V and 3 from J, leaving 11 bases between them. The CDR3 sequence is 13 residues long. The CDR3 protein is CASGGRYNQPQHF. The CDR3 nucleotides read TGTGCCAGCGGCGGACGGTACAATCAGCCCCAGCATTTT.

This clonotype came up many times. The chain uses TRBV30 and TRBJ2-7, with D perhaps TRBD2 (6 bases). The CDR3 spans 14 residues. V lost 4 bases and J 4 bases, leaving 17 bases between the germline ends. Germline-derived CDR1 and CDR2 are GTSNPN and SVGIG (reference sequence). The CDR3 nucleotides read TGTGCCTGGAACCGGGGAGGCCTGGTTTACGAGCAGTACTTC. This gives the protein CAWNRGGLVYEQYF.

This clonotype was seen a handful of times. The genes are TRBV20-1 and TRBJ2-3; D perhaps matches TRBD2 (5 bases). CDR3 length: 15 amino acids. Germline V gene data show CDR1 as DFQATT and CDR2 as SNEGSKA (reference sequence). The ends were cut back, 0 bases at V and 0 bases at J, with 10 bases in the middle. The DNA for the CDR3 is TGCAGTGCTAGAGATCCGGGGATAAGCACAGATACGCAGTATTTT. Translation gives CSARDPGISTDTQYF.

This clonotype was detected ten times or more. The CDR3 nucleotides read TGTGCCAGCAGTTCGGCCTACGAGCAGTACTTC. Its translation is CASSSAYEQYF. The chain recombines TRBV6-1 with TRBJ2-7, with unresolved D. This CDR3 contains 11 residues. Germline loops: CDR1 MNHNS, CDR2 SASEGT. V dropped 5 bases and J dropped 2 bases, with 4 bases sitting between them.

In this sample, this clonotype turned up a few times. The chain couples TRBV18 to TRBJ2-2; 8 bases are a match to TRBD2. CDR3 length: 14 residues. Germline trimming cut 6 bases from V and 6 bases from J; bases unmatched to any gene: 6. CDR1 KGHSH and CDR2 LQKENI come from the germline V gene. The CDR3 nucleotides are TGTGCCAGCTCCCAAGAAGCGGGAGCCGGGGAGCTGTTTTTT. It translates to CASSQEAGAGELFF.

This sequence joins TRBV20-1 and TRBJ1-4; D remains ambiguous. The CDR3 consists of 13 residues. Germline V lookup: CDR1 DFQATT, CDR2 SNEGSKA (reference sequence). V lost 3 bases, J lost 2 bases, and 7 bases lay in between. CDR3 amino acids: CSARGSTNEKLFF. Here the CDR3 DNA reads TGCAGTGCTAGGGGCTCGACTAATGAAAAACTGTTTTTT.

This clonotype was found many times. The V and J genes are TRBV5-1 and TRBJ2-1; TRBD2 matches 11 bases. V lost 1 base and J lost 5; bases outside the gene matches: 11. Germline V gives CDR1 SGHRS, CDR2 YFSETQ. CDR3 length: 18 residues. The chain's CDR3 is CASSLKGRLAGPDNEQFF. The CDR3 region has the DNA TGCGCCAGCAGCTTGAAAGGCCGACTAGCGGGACCGGACAATGAGCAGTTCTTC.

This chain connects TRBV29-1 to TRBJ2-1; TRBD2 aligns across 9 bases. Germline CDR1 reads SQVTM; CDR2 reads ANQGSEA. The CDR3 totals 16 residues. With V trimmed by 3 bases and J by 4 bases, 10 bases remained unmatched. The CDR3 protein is CSVEGGAGGQYNEQFF. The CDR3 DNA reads TGCAGCGTTGAGGGGGGCGCGGGAGGGCAGTACAATGAGCAGTTCTTC.

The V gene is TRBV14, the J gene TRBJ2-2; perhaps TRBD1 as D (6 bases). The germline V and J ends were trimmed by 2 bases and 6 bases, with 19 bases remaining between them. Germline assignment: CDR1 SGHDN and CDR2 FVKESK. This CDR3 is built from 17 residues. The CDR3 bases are TGTGCCAGCAGCCAACTCGGGGCAGGGGAGTTCGCCGGGGAGCTGTTTTTT. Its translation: CASSQLGAGEFAGELFF.

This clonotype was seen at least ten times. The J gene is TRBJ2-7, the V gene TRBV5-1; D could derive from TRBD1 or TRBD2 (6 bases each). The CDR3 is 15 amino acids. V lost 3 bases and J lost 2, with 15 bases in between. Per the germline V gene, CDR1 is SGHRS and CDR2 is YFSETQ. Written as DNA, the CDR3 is TGCGCCAGCAGCTGGGGGGCAGGCCCCACCTACGAGCAGTACTTC. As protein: CASSWGAGPTYEQYF.

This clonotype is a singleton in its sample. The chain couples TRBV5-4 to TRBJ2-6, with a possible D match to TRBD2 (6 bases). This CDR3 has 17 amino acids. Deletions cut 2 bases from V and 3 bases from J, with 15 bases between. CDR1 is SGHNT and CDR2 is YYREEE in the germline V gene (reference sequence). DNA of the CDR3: TGTGCCAGCAGCTTCGGTGGAGGGATCTTTGGGGCCAACGTCCTGACTTTC. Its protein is CASSFGGGIFGANVLTF.

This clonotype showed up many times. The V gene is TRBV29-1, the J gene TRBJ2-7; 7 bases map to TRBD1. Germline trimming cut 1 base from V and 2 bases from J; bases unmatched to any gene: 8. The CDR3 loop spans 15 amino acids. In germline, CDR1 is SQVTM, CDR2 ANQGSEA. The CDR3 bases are TGCAGCGTTGAAGTTGGGAAGACAGGGCCCTACGAGCAGTACTTC. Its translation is CSVEVGKTGPYEQYF.

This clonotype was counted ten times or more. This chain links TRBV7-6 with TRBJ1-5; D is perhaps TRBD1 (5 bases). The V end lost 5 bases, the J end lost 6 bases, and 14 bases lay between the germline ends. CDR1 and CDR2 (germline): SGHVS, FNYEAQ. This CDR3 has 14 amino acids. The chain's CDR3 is CASSPAGTLQPQHF. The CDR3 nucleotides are TGTGCCAGCAGCCCGGCCGGGACGCTTCAGCCCCAGCATTTT.

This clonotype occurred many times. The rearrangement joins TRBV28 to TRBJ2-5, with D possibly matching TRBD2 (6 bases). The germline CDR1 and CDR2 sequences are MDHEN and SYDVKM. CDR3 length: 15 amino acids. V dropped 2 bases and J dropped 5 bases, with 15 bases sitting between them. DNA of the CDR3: TGTGCCAGCAGTTTAATGGGTGCGGGACTCGAGACCCAGTACTTC. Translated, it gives CASSLMGAGLETQYF.

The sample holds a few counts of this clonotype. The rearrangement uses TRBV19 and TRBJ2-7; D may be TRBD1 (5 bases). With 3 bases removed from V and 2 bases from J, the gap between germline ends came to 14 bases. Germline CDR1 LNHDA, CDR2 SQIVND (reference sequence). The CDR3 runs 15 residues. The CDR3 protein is CASSIGAGMTYEQYF. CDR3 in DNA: TGTGCCAGTAGTATTGGGGCAGGAATGACCTACGAGCAGTACTTC.